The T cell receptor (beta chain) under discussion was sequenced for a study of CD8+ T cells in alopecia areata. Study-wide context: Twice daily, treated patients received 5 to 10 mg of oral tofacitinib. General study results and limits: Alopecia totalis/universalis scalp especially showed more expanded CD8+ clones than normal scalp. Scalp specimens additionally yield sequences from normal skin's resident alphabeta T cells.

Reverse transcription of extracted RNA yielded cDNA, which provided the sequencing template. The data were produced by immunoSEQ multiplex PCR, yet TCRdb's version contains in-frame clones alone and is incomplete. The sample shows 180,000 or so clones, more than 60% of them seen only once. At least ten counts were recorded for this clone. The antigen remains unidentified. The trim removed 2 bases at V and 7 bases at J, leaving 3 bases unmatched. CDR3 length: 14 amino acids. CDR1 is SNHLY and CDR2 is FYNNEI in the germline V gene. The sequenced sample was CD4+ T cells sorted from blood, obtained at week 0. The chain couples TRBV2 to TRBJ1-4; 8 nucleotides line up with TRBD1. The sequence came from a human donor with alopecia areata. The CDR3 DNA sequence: TGTGCCAGCAGTGAACAGGGGGCGGGTGAAAAACTGTTTTTT. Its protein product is CASSEQGAGEKLFF.